The source of this T cell receptor (beta chain) is a study of cytomegalovirus exposure and HLA in healthy donors. Whole-study findings and limits: The study labeled roughly 160 TCR beta chains cytomegalovirus-associated. Later, an analysis found that TCR clusters from the first cohort tended to co-occur in the roughly 110 validation repertoires. Whilst most TCR sequences proved rare, a subset of public TCRs occurred across many donors.

Separate from the approximately 720-subject first cohort was the approximately 120-subject validation cohort, to which the donors belonged. Method: immunoSEQ multiplex PCR; TCRdb's copy keeps in-frame clones and lacks some. This sample has 250,000 to 350,000 clones, with roughly 90% found just once. CDR3 length: 15 residues. V was pared by 3 bases and J by 4 bases, with 2 bases of the junction left unmatched. CDR1 is LNHDA and CDR2 is SQIVND in the germline V gene (reference sequence). A remark on this clone: Its antigen is not identified.

The source material was PBMCs. The receptor comes from a man aged 25-40 years in good health and CMV-seronegative. The chain links TRBV19 to TRBJ2-1, with TRBD2 identical over 11 bases. The CDR3 sequence is CASSISGGVYNEQFF. The CDR3 DNA reads as TGTGCCAGTAGTATTAGCGGGGGGGTATACAATGAGCAGTTCTTC. The whole variable domain, filled in from reference TRBV19 and TRBJ2-1, reads DGGITQSPKYLFRKEGQNVTLSCEQNLNHDAMYWYRQDPGQGLRLIYYSQIVNDFQKGDIAEGYSVSREKKESFPLTVTSAQKNPTAFYLCASSISGGVYNEQFFGPGTRLTVL.